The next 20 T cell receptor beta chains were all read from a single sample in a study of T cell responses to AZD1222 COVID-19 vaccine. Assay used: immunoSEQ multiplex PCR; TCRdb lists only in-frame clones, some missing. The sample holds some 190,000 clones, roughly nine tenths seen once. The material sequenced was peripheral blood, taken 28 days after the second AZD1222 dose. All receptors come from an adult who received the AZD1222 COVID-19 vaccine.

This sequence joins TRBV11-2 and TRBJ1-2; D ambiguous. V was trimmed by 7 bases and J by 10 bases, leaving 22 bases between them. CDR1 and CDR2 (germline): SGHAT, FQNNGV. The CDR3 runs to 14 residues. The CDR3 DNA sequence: TGTGCCAGCACCACGGAGTGGGCAGCACCTTACTACACCTTC. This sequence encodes CASTTEWAAPYYTF. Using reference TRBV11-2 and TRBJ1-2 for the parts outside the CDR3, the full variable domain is EAGVAQSPRYKIIEKRQSVAFWCNPISGHATLYWYQQILGQGPKLLIQFQNNGVVDDSQLPKDRFSAERLKGVDSTLKIQPAKLEDSAVYLCASTTEWAAPYYTFGSGTRLTVV.

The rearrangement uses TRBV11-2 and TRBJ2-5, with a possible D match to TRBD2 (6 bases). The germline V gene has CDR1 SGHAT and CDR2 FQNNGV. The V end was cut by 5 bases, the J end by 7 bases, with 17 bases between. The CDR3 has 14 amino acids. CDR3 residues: CASSLGTSLGTQYF. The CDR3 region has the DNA TGTGCCAGCAGCCTCGGGACTTCCCTTGGGACCCAGTACTTC. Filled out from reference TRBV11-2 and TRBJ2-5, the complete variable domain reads EAGVAQSPRYKIIEKRQSVAFWCNPISGHATLYWYQQILGQGPKLLIQFQNNGVVDDSQLPKDRFSAERLKGVDSTLKIQPAKLEDSAVYLCASSLGTSLGTQYFGPGTRLLVL.

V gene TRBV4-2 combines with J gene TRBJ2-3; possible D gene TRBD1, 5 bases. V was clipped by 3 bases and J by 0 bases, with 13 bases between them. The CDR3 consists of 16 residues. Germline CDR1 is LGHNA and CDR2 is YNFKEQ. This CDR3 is CASSQTWGPSTDTQYF. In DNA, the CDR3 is TGTGCCAGCAGCCAGACGTGGGGCCCTAGCACAGATACGCAGTATTTT.

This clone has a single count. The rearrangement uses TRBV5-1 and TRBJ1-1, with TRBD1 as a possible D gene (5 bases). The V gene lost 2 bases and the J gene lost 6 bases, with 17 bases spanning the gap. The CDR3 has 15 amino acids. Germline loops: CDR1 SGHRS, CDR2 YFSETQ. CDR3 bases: TGCGCCAGCAGCTTTAACGGGGCAGGTGTGGCTGAAGCTTTCTTT. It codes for CASSFNGAGVAEAFF.

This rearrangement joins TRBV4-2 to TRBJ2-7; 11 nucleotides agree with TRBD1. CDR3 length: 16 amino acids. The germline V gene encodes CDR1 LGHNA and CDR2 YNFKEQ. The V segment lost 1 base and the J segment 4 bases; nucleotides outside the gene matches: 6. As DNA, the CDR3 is TGTGCCAGCAGCCAAGCTACGGGACAGGGGGTATACGAGCAGTACTTC. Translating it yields CASSQATGQGVYEQYF.

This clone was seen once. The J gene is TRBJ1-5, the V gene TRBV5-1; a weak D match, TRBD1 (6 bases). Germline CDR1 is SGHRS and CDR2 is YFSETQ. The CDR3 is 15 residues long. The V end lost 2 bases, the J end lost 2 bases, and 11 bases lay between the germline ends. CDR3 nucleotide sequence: TGCGCCAGCAGCTTACAGGGAAGAGGCAATCAGCCCCAGCATTTT. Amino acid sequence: CASSLQGRGNQPQHF.

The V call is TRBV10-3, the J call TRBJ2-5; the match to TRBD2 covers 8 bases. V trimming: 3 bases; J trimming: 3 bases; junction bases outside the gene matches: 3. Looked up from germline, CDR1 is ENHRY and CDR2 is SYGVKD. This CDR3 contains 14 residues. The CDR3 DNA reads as TGTGCCATCAGTGATGAACTAGCGGAAGAGACCCAGTACTTC. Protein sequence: CAISDELAEETQYF.

CDR3 residues: CASSLGSNEQFF. The CDR3 region has the DNA TGTGCCAGCAGTTTAGGTAGCAATGAGCAGTTCTTC. The chain links TRBV28 to TRBJ2-1; D is unresolved. The CDR3 is made up of 12 amino acids. V gave up 2 bases and J gave up 6 bases, with 5 bases separating them. Looked up from germline, CDR1 is MDHEN and CDR2 is SYDVKM.

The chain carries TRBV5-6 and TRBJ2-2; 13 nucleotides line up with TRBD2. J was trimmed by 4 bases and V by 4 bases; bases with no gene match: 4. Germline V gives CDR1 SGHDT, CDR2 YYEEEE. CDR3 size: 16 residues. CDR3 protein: CASSPGLAGLTGELFF. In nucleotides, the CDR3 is TGTGCCAGCAGCCCGGGACTAGCGGGACTCACCGGGGAGCTGTTTTTT.

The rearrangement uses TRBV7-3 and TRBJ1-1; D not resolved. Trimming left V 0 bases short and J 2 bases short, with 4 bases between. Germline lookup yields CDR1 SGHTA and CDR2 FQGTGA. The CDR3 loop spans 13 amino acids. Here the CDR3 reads CASSLTTNTEAFF. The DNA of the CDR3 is TGTGCCAGCAGCTTAACCACAAACACTGAAGCTTTCTTT.

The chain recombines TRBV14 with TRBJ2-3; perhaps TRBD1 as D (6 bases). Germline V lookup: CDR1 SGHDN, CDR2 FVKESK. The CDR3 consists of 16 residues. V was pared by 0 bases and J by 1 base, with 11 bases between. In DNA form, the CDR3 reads TGTGCCAGCAGCCAAGAAGTGGGGGCCCGCACAGATACGCAGTATTTT. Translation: CASSQEVGARTDTQYF.

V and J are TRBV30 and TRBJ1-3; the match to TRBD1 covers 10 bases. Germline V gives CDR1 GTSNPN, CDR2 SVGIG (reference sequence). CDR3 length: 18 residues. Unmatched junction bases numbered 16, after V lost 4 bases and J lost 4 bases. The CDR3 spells CAWTGATGTGALGNTIYF. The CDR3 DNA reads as TGTGCCTGGACCGGAGCAACGGGGACAGGGGCGTTAGGAAACACCATATATTTT.

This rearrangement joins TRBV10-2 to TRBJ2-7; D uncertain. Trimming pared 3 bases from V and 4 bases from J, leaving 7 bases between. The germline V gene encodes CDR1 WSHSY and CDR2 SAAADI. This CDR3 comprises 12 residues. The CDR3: CASSESLYEQYF. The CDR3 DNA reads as TGCGCCAGCAGTGAATCACTGTACGAGCAGTACTTC.

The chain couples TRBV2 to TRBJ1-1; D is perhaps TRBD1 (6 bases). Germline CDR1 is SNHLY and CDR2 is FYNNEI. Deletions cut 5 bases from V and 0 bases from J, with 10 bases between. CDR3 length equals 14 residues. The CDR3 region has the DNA TGTGCCAGCAGTTTACAGGGATTGAACACTGAAGCTTTCTTT. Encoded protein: CASSLQGLNTEAFF.

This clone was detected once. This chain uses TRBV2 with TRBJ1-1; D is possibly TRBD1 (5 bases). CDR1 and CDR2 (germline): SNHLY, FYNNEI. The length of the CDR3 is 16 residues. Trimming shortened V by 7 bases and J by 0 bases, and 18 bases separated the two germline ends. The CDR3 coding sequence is TGTGCCAGCATAAAGAGGCAGGGCTGGATGAACACTGAAGCTTTCTTT. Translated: CASIKRQGWMNTEAFF.

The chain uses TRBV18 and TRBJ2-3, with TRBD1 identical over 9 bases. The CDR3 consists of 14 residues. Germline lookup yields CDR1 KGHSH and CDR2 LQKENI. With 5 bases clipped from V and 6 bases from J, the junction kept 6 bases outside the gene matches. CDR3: CASSSGQGPDTQYF. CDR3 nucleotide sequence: TGTGCCAGCTCATCCGGACAGGGGCCCGATACGCAGTATTTT.

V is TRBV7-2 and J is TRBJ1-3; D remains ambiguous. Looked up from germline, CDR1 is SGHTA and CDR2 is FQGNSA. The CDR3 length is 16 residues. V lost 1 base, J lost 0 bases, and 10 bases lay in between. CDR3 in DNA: TGTGCCAGCAGCTTAGGTATAGGCGGCTCTGGAAACACCATATATTTT. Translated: CASSLGIGGSGNTIYF.

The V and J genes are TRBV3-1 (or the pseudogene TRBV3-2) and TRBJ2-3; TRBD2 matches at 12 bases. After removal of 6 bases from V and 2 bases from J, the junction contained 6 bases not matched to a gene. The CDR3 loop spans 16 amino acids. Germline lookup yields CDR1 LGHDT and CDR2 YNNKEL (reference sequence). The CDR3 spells CASSSTSGSYTDTQYF. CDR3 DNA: TGTGCCAGCAGTTCGACTAGCGGGAGTTACACAGATACGCAGTATTTT.

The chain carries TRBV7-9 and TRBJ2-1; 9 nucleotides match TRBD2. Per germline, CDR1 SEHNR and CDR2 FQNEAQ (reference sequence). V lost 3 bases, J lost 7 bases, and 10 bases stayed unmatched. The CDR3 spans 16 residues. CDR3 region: CASSFSGTSFTNEQFF. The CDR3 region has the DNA TGTGCCAGCAGCTTTTCCGGGACTAGCTTCACTAATGAGCAGTTCTTC.

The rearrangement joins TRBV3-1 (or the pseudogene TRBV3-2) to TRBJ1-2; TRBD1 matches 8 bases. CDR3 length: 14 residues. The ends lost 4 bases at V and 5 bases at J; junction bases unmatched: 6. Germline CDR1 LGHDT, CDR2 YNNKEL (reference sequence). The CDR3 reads CASSRQGIEYGYTF. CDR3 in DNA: TGTGCCAGCAGCCGACAGGGGATCGAGTATGGCTACACCTTC.